The source of this T cell receptor beta chain is a study of blood T cells in healthy people across ages. A J-beta primer mix and a sample-barcoded 5' primer were used in a second PCR of roughly 6 to 12 cycles. Every cDNA molecule carried a tag from a template-switch adaptor bearing 12 random nucleotides. TCRdb fed the 5' RACE reads into MiXCR, producing one record per CDR3 protein. The sample has 1.4 million or so distinct CDR3 sequences, 35% to 45% seen once. Sequencing input: blood. This TCR came from a woman between 18 and 29 years old in good health.

The CDR3 reads CASSLGTGTGLETQYF. The CDR3 DNA reads as TGTGCCAGCAGCTTAGGAACGGGGACAGGGCTAGAGACCCAGTACTTC. The chain links TRBV7-2 to TRBJ2-5; 9 bases align to TRBD1. The CDR3 consists of 16 residues. Trimming cost V 1 base and J 4 bases; bases outside gene matches: 7. Germline CDR1 SGHTA, CDR2 FQGNSA.